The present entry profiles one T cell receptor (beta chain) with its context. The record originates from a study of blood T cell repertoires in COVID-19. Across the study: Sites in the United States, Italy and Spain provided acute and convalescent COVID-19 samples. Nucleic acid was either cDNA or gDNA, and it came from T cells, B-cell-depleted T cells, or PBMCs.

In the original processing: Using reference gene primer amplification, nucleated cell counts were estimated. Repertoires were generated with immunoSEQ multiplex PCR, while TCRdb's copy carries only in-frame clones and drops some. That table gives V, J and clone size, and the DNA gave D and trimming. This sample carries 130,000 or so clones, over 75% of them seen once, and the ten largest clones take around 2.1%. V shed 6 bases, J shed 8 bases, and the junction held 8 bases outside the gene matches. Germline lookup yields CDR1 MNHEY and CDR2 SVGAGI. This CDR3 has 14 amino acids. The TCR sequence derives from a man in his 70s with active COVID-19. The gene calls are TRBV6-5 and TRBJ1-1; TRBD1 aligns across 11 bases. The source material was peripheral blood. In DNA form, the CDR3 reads TGTGCCAGCAGCCGGGACAGGGGGGAAAAGGAAGCTTTCTTT. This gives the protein CASSRDRGEKEAFF.